This paragraph covers one T cell receptor beta chain sequence. Assay: immunoSEQ multiplex PCR; the TCRdb copy retains only in-frame clones and omits some. The sample shows just over 40,000 clones, 70% to 90% of them seen only once. These data come from a study of T cell changes during pregnancy in multiple sclerosis. V shed 2 bases and J shed 7 bases, with 8 bases lying between them. The CDR3 runs 12 residues. Germline V gives CDR1 WNHNN, CDR2 SYGVQD (reference sequence). The V and J genes are TRBV10-1 and TRBJ1-1; weak D call: TRBD1 (5 bases). The sample here was CD4+ T cells from peripheral blood mononuclear cells, taken in the first trimester of pregnancy. This sequence was found in a female donor with multiple sclerosis, enrolled in a pregnancy study. CDR3 sequence: CASSENRNEAFF. The CDR3 nucleotides read TGCGCCAGCAGTGAGAACAGGAATGAAGCTTTCTTT.